This T cell receptor beta chain was profiled in a study of blood T cell repertoires in COVID-19. Study details: Samples taken during acute and convalescent COVID-19 were collected in the United States, Italy and Spain. In each case, the material was cDNA or gDNA derived from T cells, B-cell-depleted T cells, or PBMCs.

In the authors' methods: Amplification with reference gene primers provided the estimates of nucleated cell counts. Sequenced by immunoSEQ multiplex PCR; TCRdb stores in-frame clones only, minus some. V, J and clone size are those of that table, while D and trimming were read from the DNA. Here the sample spans under 4,500 clones, approximately 78% being singletons. The germline V gene has CDR1 LNHNV and CDR2 YYDKDF (reference sequence). This CDR3 contains 13 residues. Trimming cost V 4 bases and J 5 bases; bases outside gene matches: 4. Judged by abundance, this clone is medium-sized. The V call is TRBV15, the J call TRBJ2-5; 7 bases are shared with TRBD2. Sequenced: peripheral blood. The receptor's source is a human donor with active or convalescent COVID-19. The donor label of this sample is uncertain. The CDR3, as DNA: TGTGCCACCAGCAAGCAAGCGGGGGAGACCCAGTACTTC. This sequence encodes CATSKQAGETQYF. Using reference TRBV15 and TRBJ2-5 for the parts outside the CDR3, the full variable domain is DAMVIQNPRYQVTQFGKPVTLSCSQTLNHNVMYWYQQKSSQAPKLLFHYYDKDFNNEADTPDNFQSRRPNTSFCFLDIRSPGLGDTAMYLCATSKQAGETQYFGPGTRLLVL.